This TCR beta chain was obtained from a study of T cell repertoires in MIS-A myocarditis. In this sample, this clone turned up a few times. The CDR3 loop spans 14 amino acids. Per germline, CDR1 KGHSH and CDR2 LQKENI. V lost 2 bases to trimming and J lost 7 bases, with 14 bases between them. Only in-frame clones appear in the TCRdb table, and some are missing; sequencing was by immunoSEQ multiplex PCR. The sample contains roughly 14,000 clones, around 69% of which appear only once. The sequence was obtained from a man aged 18 to 35 with fulminant myocarditis from multisystem inflammatory syndrome in adults (MIS-A) after COVID-19. Sequenced material: left ventricle heart tissue obtained at autopsy. The chain is built from TRBV18 and TRBJ1-1, with D possibly TRBD1 on 5 matching bases. In DNA form, the CDR3 reads TGTGCCAGCTCACCAAGAATGGGGACGAATGAAGCTTTCTTT. Protein: CASSPRMGTNEAFF.